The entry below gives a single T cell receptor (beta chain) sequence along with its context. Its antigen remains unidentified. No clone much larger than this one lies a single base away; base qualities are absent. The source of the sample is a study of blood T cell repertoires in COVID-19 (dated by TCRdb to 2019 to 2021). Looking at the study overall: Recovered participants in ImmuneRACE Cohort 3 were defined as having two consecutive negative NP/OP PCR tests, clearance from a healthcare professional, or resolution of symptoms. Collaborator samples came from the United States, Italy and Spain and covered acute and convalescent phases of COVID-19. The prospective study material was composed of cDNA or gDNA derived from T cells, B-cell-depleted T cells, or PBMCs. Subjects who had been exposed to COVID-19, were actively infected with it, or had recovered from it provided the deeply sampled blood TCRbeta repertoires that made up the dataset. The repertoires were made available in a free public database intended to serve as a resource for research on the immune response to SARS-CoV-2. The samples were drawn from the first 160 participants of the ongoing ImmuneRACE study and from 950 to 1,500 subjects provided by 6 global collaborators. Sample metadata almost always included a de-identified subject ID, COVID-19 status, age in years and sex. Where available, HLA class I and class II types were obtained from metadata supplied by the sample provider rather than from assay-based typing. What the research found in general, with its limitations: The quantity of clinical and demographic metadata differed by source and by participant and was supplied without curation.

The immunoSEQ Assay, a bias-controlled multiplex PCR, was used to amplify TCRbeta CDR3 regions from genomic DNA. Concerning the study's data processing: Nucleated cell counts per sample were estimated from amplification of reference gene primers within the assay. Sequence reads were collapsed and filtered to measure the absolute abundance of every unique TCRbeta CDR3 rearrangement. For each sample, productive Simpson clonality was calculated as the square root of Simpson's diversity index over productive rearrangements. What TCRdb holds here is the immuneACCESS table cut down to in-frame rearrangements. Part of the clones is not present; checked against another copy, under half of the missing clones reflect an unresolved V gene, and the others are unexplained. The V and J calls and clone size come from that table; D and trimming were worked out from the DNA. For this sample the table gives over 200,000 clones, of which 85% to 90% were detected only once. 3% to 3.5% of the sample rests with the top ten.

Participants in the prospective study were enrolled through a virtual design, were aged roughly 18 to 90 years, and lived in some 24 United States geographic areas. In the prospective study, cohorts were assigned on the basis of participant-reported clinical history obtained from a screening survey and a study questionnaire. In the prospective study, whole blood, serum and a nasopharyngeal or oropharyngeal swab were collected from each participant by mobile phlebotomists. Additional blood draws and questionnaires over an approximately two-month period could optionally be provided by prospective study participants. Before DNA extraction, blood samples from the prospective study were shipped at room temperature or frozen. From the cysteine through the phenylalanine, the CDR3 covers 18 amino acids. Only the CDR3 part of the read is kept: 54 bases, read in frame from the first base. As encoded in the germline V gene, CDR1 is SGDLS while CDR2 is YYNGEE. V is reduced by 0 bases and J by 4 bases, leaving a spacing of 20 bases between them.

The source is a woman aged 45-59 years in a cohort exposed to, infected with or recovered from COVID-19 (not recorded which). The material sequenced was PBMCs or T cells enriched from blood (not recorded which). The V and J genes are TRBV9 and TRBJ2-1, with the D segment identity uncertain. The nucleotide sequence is TGTGCCAGCAGCGTAGATGCCAAAAAGAGCCTTCTTTACAATGAGCAGTTCTTC. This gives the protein CASSVDAKKSLLYNEQFF.